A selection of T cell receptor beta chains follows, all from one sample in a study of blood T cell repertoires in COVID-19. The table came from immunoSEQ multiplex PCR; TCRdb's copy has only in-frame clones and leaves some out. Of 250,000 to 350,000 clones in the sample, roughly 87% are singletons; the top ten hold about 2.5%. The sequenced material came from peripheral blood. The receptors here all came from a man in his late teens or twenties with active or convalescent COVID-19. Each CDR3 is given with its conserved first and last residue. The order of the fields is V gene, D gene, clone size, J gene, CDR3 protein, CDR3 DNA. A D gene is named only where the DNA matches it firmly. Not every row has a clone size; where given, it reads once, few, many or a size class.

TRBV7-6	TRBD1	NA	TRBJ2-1	CASSIPGGEQFF	TGTGCCAGCAGCATACCAGGGGGCGAGCAGTTCTTC
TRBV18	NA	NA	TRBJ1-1	CASSPPGGRREAFF	TGTGCCAGCTCACCACCGGGCGGCCGGAGGGAAGCTTTCTTT
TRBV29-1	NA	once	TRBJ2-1	CSVVSGGREQFF	TGCAGCGTTGTGTCTGGGGGCCGTGAGCAGTTCTTC
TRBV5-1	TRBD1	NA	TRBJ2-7	CASSSPGQGAYEQYF	TGCGCCAGCAGCTCCCCGGGACAGGGGGCCTACGAGCAGTACTTC
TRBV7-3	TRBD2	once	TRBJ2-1	CASSGARGDEQFF	TGTGCCAGCAGCGGCGCACGGGGGGATGAGCAGTTCTTC
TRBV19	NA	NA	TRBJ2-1	CASSIGVGSGNEQFF	TGTGCCAGTAGTATAGGGGTGGGGAGCGGCAATGAGCAGTTCTTC
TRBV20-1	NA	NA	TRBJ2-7	CSASEPQDEQYF	TGCAGTGCTAGTGAACCCCAGGACGAGCAGTACTTC
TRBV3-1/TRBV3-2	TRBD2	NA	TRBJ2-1	CASSQALRTSRLNEQFF	TGTGCCAGCAGCCAAGCCTTACGGACTAGTCGGCTCAATGAGCAGTTCTTC
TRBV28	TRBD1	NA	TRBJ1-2	CASRPGGSYGYTF	TGTGCCAGCAGGCCAGGGGGTTCGTATGGCTACACCTTC
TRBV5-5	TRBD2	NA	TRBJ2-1	CATLGGGGYNEQFF	TGTGCCACCTTAGGTGGCGGGGGATACAATGAGCAGTTCTTC
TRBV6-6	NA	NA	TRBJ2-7	CASTREGLSSEQYF	TGTGCCAGCACCAGAGAGGGTTTGTCGAGCGAGCAGTACTTC
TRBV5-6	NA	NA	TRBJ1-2	CASSRQGSGTNYGYTF	TGTGCCAGCAGCCGTCAGGGCTCTGGGACTAACTATGGCTACACCTTC
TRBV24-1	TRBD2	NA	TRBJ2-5	CANDASSGGAVETQYF	TGTGCCAACGACGCCTCTAGCGGGGGGGCCGTGGAGACCCAGTACTTC
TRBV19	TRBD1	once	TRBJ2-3	CASSTTGGMRDTQYF	TGTGCCAGTAGTACGACAGGGGGCATGAGGGATACGCAGTATTTT
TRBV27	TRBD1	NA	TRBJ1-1	CASSRQGATEAFF	TGTGCCAGCAGCCGACAGGGGGCCACTGAAGCTTTCTTT
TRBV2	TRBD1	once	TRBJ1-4	CASSPQGTTNEKLFF	TGTGCCAGCAGCCCACAGGGGACAACTAATGAAAAACTGTTTTTT
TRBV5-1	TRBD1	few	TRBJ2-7	CASSLEQGASYEQYF	TGCGCCAGCAGCTTAGAACAGGGGGCAAGCTACGAGCAGTACTTC
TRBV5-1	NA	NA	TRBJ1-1	CASSLAQATEAFF	TGCGCCAGCAGCTTGGCACAGGCGACTGAAGCTTTCTTT
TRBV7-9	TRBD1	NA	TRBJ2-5	CASSKQTGGLVETQYF	TGTGCCAGCAGCAAACAGACAGGGGGTTTAGTGGAGACCCAGTACTTC
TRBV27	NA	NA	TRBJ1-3	CASSTIRSSGNTIYF	TGTGCCAGCAGTACTATAAGATCTTCTGGAAACACCATATATTTT
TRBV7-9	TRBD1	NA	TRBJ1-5	CASSGQGDQPQHF	TGTGCCAGCTCAGGACAGGGCGATCAGCCCCAGCATTTT
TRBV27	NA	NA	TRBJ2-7	CASRDRLSSYEQYF	TGTGCCAGCCGCGACAGGCTGAGCTCCTACGAGCAGTACTTC
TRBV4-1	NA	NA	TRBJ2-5	CASSQVGGGQETQYF	TGCGCCAGCAGCCAAGTCGGCGGAGGCCAAGAGACCCAGTACTTC
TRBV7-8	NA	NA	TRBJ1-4	CASSSHPPITRATNEKLFF	TGTGCCAGCAGCTCACATCCCCCAATTACACGTGCAACTAATGAAAAACTGTTTTTT
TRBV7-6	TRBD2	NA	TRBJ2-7	CASSFRTSEEQYF	TGTGCCAGCAGCTTTCGGACTAGCGAAGAGCAGTACTTC
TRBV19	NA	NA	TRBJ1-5	CASSIRTVLSEPQHF	TGTGCCAGTAGTATCAGGACAGTCCTCAGCGAGCCCCAGCATTTT
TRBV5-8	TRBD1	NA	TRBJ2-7	CASSSRTGVHEQYF	TGTGCCAGCAGTTCTAGGACAGGGGTCCACGAGCAGTACTTC